The 27 T cell receptor beta chains listed next were all sequenced from one sample in a study of T cell changes during pregnancy in multiple sclerosis. Data came from immunoSEQ multiplex PCR; TCRdb stores just in-frame clones and leaves some out. The repertoire holds about 100,000 clones, with 85% to 95% as singletons. This sample comprised peripheral blood, obtained in the first trimester of pregnancy. The receptors were gathered from a female donor with multiple sclerosis, enrolled in a pregnancy study.

The chain employs TRBV10-3 and TRBJ2-5; D not resolved. The CDR3 sequence is 13 residues long. Germline V gene lookup returns CDR1 ENHRY and CDR2 SYGVKD. The ends were cut back, 3 bases at V and 1 base at J, with 6 bases in the middle. In DNA form, the CDR3 reads TGTGCCATCAGTGAACACAGCCAAGAGACCCAGTACTTC. It encodes CAISEHSQETQYF.

V and J are TRBV9 and TRBJ1-1, with 11 bases lining up with TRBD1. V shed 0 bases and J 5 bases; nucleotides not matched to a gene: 3. This CDR3 region has 15 residues. Per germline, CDR1 SGDLS and CDR2 YYNGEE. The chain's CDR3 is CASSVAGDRGTEAFF. The CDR3 nucleotides are TGTGCCAGCAGCGTAGCAGGGGACAGGGGGACTGAAGCTTTCTTT.

The chain carries TRBV14 and TRBJ1-2; 7 positions agree with TRBD1. This CDR3 comprises 14 residues. Per germline, CDR1 SGHDN and CDR2 FVKESK. V dropped 2 bases and J dropped 7; count of bases not matched to a gene: 7. CDR3 sequence: CASSQKDRTGGYTF. CDR3 sequence (DNA): TGTGCCAGCAGCCAAAAGGACAGGACTGGTGGCTACACCTTC.

The V gene is TRBV6-1, the J gene TRBJ2-5; 12 bases line up with TRBD2. This CDR3 comprises 15 residues. The V gene's germline CDR1 is MNHNS and CDR2 SASEGT. Trimming at V came to 6 bases and at J to 5 bases, leaving 7 bases not matched to a gene. CDR3 region: CASRAGLAGMETQYF. The CDR3, as DNA: TGTGCCAGCAGGGCAGGACTAGCGGGAATGGAGACCCAGTACTTC.

This chain joins TRBV10-2 and TRBJ2-6, with unresolved D. In germline, CDR1 is WSHSY, CDR2 SAAADI. Between the trimmed V and J ends, which lost 4 bases and 0 bases, there was a span of 13 bases. The length of the CDR3 is 17 residues. The CDR3 DNA reads TGCGCCAGCAGTGTCAGGAATACCCTCTCTGGGGCCAACGTCCTGACTTTC. Protein: CASSVRNTLSGANVLTF.

This rearrangement joins TRBV13 to TRBJ1-2, with 10 bases lining up with TRBD1. Trimming removed 5 bases from V and 8 bases from J; junction bases left unmatched: 11. CDR1 and CDR2 from the germline V gene are PRHDT and FYEKMQ (reference sequence). The CDR3 sequence is 15 residues long. The CDR3 DNA reads as TGTGCCAGCAGCCGCTGGGGACAGGGGTCTTGGGGCTACACCTTC. Translation: CASSRWGQGSWGYTF.

This chain uses TRBV4-1 with TRBJ2-7; D ambiguous. This CDR3 contains 15 residues. V lost 2 bases and J lost 1, with 12 bases in between. The germline CDR1 and CDR2 sequences are MGHRA and YSYEKL. In nucleotides, the CDR3 is TGCGCCAGCAGCCAAATTCCTTTAGAATCCTACGAGCAGTACTTC. Translation: CASSQIPLESYEQYF.

CDR3 sequence: CASTSNLVEQYF. The CDR3 DNA reads as TGTGCCTCCACTAGCAACCTCGTCGAGCAGTACTTC. The rearrangement uses TRBV10-3 and TRBJ2-7; a possible D gene is TRBD2 (6 bases). The CDR3 spans 12 residues. V was cut by 11 bases and J by 6 bases, with 17 bases left in between. The V gene's germline CDR1 is ENHRY and CDR2 SYGVKD.

In its sample, this clone was seen once. This chain links TRBV4-1 with TRBJ2-3, with D perhaps TRBD2 (5 bases). CDR3 size: 15 residues. V was shortened by 1 base and J by 2 bases, with 10 bases between the two germline ends. Germline-derived CDR1 and CDR2 are MGHRA and YSYEKL. The CDR3 sequence is CASSQGASTTDTQYF. The CDR3 bases are TGCGCCAGCAGCCAAGGCGCTAGCACCACAGATACGCAGTATTTT.

The V call is TRBV21-1, the J call TRBJ2-5; the table's D call of TRBD2 was not tested on the DNA. TRBV21-1 is tagged as a pseudogene. The CDR3 contains 17 residues. CDR3 nucleotides: TGTGCCAGCAGCAAGCAGAGGACTAGCGGGAGGGTTGAGACCCAGTACTTC. Protein: CASSKQRTSGRVETQYF.

The V and J genes are TRBV5-4 and TRBJ2-1; 13 bases are shared with TRBD2. The CDR3 is 19 amino acids. Per the germline V gene, CDR1 is SGHNT and CDR2 is YYREEE (reference sequence). Trimming took 4 bases from V and 6 from J; bases not matched to a gene: 16. The CDR3 loop is CASSRGLAGMGFGSNEQFF. As DNA, the CDR3 is TGTGCCAGCAGCCGGGGACTAGCGGGAATGGGGTTTGGTAGCAATGAGCAGTTCTTC.

This chain joins TRBV30 and TRBJ2-2; 10 bases map to TRBD2. Per germline, CDR1 GTSNPN and CDR2 SVGIG (reference sequence). The V segment lost 0 bases and the J segment 0 bases; nucleotides outside the gene matches: 4. CDR3 length equals 17 residues. Written as DNA, the CDR3 is TGTGCCTGGAGTGTACCCCTAGCGGGAGCGAACACCGGGGAGCTGTTTTTT. This encodes CAWSVPLAGANTGELFF.

This chain joins TRBV5-6 and TRBJ1-5, with 8 bases lining up with TRBD1. CDR3 length: 17 amino acids. The germline V gene encodes CDR1 SGHDT and CDR2 YYEEEE. V lost 5 bases to trimming and J lost 3 bases; unmatched junction nucleotides: 13. The CDR3: CASSSRQGSSLNQPQHF. The CDR3 DNA reads TGTGCCAGCAGTTCCAGACAGGGGTCCTCGCTCAATCAGCCCCAGCATTTT.

The rearrangement joins TRBV28 to TRBJ1-5; D ambiguous. V was cut by 6 bases and J by 4 bases, with 7 bases left in between. This CDR3 region has 12 residues. The germline V gene has CDR1 MDHEN and CDR2 SYDVKM. In nucleotides, the CDR3 is TGTGCCAGCAGGGCTGGTAATCAGCCCCAGCATTTT. Translated, it gives CASRAGNQPQHF.

This sequence joins TRBV7-9 and TRBJ2-5; TRBD2 aligns across 13 bases. The CDR3 runs to 14 residues. Per the germline V gene, CDR1 is SEHNR and CDR2 is FQNEAQ (reference sequence). J gave up 9 bases and V 5 bases, and 6 bases lay outside the gene matches. The CDR3 bases are TGTGCCAGCAGCACCGGACTAGCGGGAGAATCCCAGTACTTC. Encoded protein: CASSTGLAGESQYF.

This chain links TRBV5-4 with TRBJ2-7, with 13 bases matching TRBD2. The CDR3 loop spans 16 amino acids. Germline V gene data show CDR1 as SGHNT and CDR2 as YYREEE (reference sequence). V dropped 4 bases and J dropped 1; count of bases not matched to a gene: 5. CDR3 nucleotide sequence: TGTGCCAGCAGCCCGGGACTAGCGGGATGGTCCTACGAGCAGTACTTC. Amino acids: CASSPGLAGWSYEQYF.

V gene TRBV19 combines with J gene TRBJ1-1, with TRBD1 matching over 7 bases. Trimming removed 6 bases from V and 9 bases from J; junction bases left unmatched: 13. The CDR3 consists of 14 residues. The germline V gene has CDR1 LNHDA and CDR2 SQIVND (reference sequence). CDR3 bases: TGTGCCAGTAGCGCAACAGGGGCCCCATTCCAAGCTTTCTTT. The encoded protein is CASSATGAPFQAFF.

The genes are TRBV28 and TRBJ1-3; no clear D gene. Germline CDR1 is MDHEN and CDR2 is SYDVKM. The CDR3 runs 14 residues. Trimming pared 6 bases from V and 0 bases from J, leaving 9 bases between. The CDR3 bases are TGTGCCAGCAGGCCCCGGGGCTCTGGAAACACCATATATTTT. It is translated as CASRPRGSGNTIYF. The full variable domain, in which reference TRBV28 and TRBJ1-3 provide the parts outside the CDR3, is DVKVTQSSRYLVKRTGEKVFLECVQDMDHENMFWYRQDPGLGLRLIYFSYDVKMKEKGDIPEGYSVSREKKERFSLILESASTNQTSMYLCASRPRGSGNTIYFGEGSWLTVV.

The gene calls are TRBV28 and TRBJ2-5, with 7 bases identical to TRBD1. Germline CDR1 is MDHEN and CDR2 is SYDVKM. The V segment lost 9 bases and the J segment 2 bases; nucleotides outside the gene matches: 6. The CDR3 has 13 residues. CDR3 residues: CASRDSEQETQYF. In nucleotides, the CDR3 is TGTGCCAGTAGGGACAGCGAACAAGAGACCCAGTACTTC.

CDR3 in amino acids: CASSKGYTRPSRGEQYF. CDR3 DNA: TGTGCCAGCAGCAAAGGCTACACCCGGCCATCCCGGGGGGAGCAGTACTTC. The chain couples TRBV21-1 to TRBJ2-7; the D call of TRBD2 is as the table states it, not checked on the DNA. TRBV21-1 is flagged as a pseudogene. The CDR3 sequence is 17 residues long.

The gene calls are TRBV5-5 and TRBJ2-7; D gene unclear. V lost 0 bases and J lost 1, with 5 bases in between. Per the germline V gene, CDR1 is SGHKS and CDR2 is YYEKEE (reference sequence). This CDR3 has 13 residues. The CDR3 loop is CASSLAGSYEQYF. The CDR3 nucleotides read TGTGCCAGCAGCTTGGCCGGGTCCTACGAGCAGTACTTC.

Only one count was recorded for this clone. This chain uses TRBV13 with TRBJ1-1; no clear D gene. Germline V gene lookup returns CDR1 PRHDT and CDR2 FYEKMQ (reference sequence). The CDR3 is 15 residues long. Deletions cut 1 base from V and 6 bases from J, with 15 bases between. CDR3 amino acids: CASSLVVGEYAEAFF. Written as DNA, the CDR3 is TGTGCCAGCAGCTTAGTAGTTGGAGAATACGCTGAAGCTTTCTTT.

This chain connects TRBV28 to TRBJ1-2; 7 bases line up with TRBD1. The CDR3 has 15 residues. The germline V gene has CDR1 MDHEN and CDR2 SYDVKM. V shed 6 bases and J 0 bases; nucleotides not matched to a gene: 7. This chain's CDR3 is CASSLRQGPNYGYTF. CDR3 nucleotide sequence: TGTGCCAGCAGCCTGAGACAGGGCCCTAACTATGGCTACACCTTC.

The J gene is TRBJ1-1, the V gene TRBV5-1, with 8 bases matching TRBD1. With V trimmed by 4 bases and J by 7 bases, 6 bases remained unmatched. The CDR3 is 13 amino acids. Germline-derived CDR1 and CDR2 are SGHRS and YFSETQ. CDR3 sequence: CASSPRGRNEAFF. CDR3 DNA sequence: TGCGCCAGCAGCCCCAGGGGGCGAAATGAAGCTTTCTTT.

The chain has TRBV5-4 and TRBJ1-1; a weak D match, TRBD1 (5 bases). Germline values: CDR1 SGHNT, CDR2 YYREEE (reference sequence). The ends were cut back, 1 base at V and 4 bases at J, with 11 bases in the middle. This CDR3 has 14 amino acids. CDR3 region: CASSLRGLGTEAFF. The CDR3 DNA reads as TGTGCCAGCAGCTTGAGGGGTTTGGGCACTGAAGCTTTCTTT. Together with reference TRBV5-4 and TRBJ1-1, the CDR3 gives the full variable domain: ETGVTQSPTHLIKTRGQQVTLRCSSQSGHNTVSWYQQALGQGPQFIFQYYREEENGRGNFPPRFSGLQFPNYSSELNVNALELDDSALYLCASSLRGLGTEAFFGQGTRLTVV.

The V and J genes are TRBV27 and TRBJ2-7; 11 nucleotides agree with TRBD2. There are 15 residues in the CDR3. Trimming removed 5 bases from V and 5 bases from J; junction bases left unmatched: 8. Germline V gene lookup returns CDR1 MNHEY and CDR2 SMNVEV (reference sequence). CDR3 nucleotide sequence: TGTGCCAGCAGTCCACGCCTAGCGGGAGGAAACGAGCAGTACTTC. Its protein is CASSPRLAGGNEQYF.

J is TRBJ2-1 and V is TRBV6-6; 8 nucleotides align to TRBD2. The germline CDR1 and CDR2 sequences are MNHNY and SVGAGI (reference sequence). The CDR3 has 15 amino acids. The V gene end was trimmed by 7 bases and the J gene end by 2 bases; junction bases not matched to a gene: 7. Here the CDR3 reads CASTPGLGTYNEQFF. The CDR3 region has the DNA TGTGCCAGCACTCCGGGACTAGGCACCTACAATGAGCAGTTCTTC.